The rows below give T cell receptor beta chains drawn from one sample of a study of human T cells and chemical hapten exposure. A single record per CDR3 protein comes from TCRdb applying MiXCR to the 5' RACE reads. The data hold 130,000 or so distinct CDR3 sequences, with roughly 4% observed a single time. Source of these receptors: a female donor in good health. Each CDR3 is given with its conserved first and last residue. Some rows have no size entry. The others give once, few or many, or a class for an expanded clone.

>many|TRBV28
CASSLWGARNEKLFF
>many|TRBV12-3/TRBV12-4
CASRGGTVNEKLFF
>many|TRBV5-1
CASNLAVSTDTQYF
>many|TRBV9
CASSPNPPAGYSDTQYF
>many|TRBV10-3
CAISKEGYYGYTF
>NA|TRBV19
CASSIDNSCIADTQYF
>many|TRBV6-5
CASSFGNEQYF
>few|TRBV6-2/TRBV6-3
CASSYGGSLTEAFF
>many|TRBV20-1
CSARTLQSNYGYTF
>many|TRBV20-1
CSVPGFGASNTEAFF
>many|TRBV5-1
CASSLRGASTDTQYF
>NA|TRBV7-9
CASSLAAAQGFNYGYTF
>many|TRBV7-9
CASSLRSGSDTEAFF
>many|TRBV5-1
CASSPSRQGSDSPLHF
>few|TRBV7-2
CASSLGAKTQYF
>NA|TRBV7-8
CASSLRTANSPLHF
>many|TRBV7-9
CASSYGWGQGQDSNQPQHF
>few|TRBV27
CASSLSQGAGNTIYF
>NA|TRBV7-9
CASSLVKGQINYGYTF
>many|TRBV2
CASSELAFQYF
>NA|TRBV28
CASSFQGAPYGDTF
>many|TRBV20-1
CSAKVPAAPNQPQHF
>NA|TRBV5-1
CASSIQGADEKLFF
>many|TRBV10-3
CAISENRVSEQYF
>few|TRBV5-1
CASSFTFLANNEQFF
>many|TRBV20-1
CSATGHQNTEAFF
>few|TRBV12-3/TRBV12-4
CASRRGGLNEKLFF
>many|TRBV12-3/TRBV12-4
CASSLVGQGSGNTIYF
>many|TRBV10-3
CAISVAEHYNSPLHF
>NA|TRBV20-1
CSARDPLRAGGNEQFF
>many|TRBV29-1
CSVGGENTNEQFF
>many|TRBV27
CASSLSRGVSQHF
>many|TRBV28
CASSPGQINYGYTF
>NA|TRBV7-9
CASSLVGGLSYEQYF
>NA|TRBV2
CASSEDRGRSGELFF
>many|TRBV19
CASTGMRRLSNQPQHF
>NA|TRBV15
CATGKGRGTEAFF
>many|TRBV7-2
CASSLGTENTEAFF
>NA|TRBV5-4
CAGSLVSGSYNEQFF
>many|TRBV27
CASSLEVGLGEQYF
>few|TRBV28
CASSCRGELFF
>many|TRBV7-9
CASSLRNTGVNSPLHF
>NA|TRBV11-1
CASSSRVVGARYEQYF
>many|TRBV5-1
CASSRDISGEKLFF
>many|TRBV27
CASSRDMAGAVEQFF
>many|TRBV27
CAITGTSALYEQYF
>many|TRBV12-3/TRBV12-4
CASSPRRGDANTGELFF